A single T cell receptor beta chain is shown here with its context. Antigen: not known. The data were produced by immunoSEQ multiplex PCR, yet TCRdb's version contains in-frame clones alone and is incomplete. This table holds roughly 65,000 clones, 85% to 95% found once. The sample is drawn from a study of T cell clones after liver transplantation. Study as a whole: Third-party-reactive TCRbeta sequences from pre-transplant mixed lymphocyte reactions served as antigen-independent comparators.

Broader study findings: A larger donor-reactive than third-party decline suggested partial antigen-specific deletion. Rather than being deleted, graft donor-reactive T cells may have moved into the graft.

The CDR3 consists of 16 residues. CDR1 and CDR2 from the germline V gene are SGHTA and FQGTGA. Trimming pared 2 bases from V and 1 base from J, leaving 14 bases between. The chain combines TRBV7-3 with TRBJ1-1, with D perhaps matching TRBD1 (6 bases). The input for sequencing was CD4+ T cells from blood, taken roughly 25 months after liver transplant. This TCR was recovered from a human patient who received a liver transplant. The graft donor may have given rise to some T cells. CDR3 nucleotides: TGTGCCAGCAGCTTATTGGGGGCAGGGCGGAACACTGAAGCTTTCTTT. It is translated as CASSLLGAGRNTEAFF.